The clone carrying this T cell receptor beta chain was counted many times. The antigen is undetermined. Hyperthyroidism was newly diagnosed in patients aged 18 to 65 (duration under 2 months). Regions amplified from RNA transcripts were the TCR beta CDR3 regions. RT-PCR in the first round (using the HTBI primer set) targeted the TCR CDR3. One entry per CDR3 protein, called by TCRdb with MiXCR from the multiplex PCR reads. This sample yields hundreds of thousands of distinct CDR3 sequences, of which around 15% are seen a single time; less than 4.5% belongs to the top ten. This specimen belongs to a study of T cells in Graves' hyperthyroidism and ophthalmopathy. Across the study: Peripheral blood sampling occurred at initial diagnosis, before any treatment.

General study findings and limits: Expanded thyroid clonotypes (above 0.001) were mostly also found in blood.

The source is a woman younger than 45 with Graves' hyperthyroidism. The source material was blood.

This chain's CDR3 is CASSPQLGAGETEAFF. The CDR3 DNA follows: TGTGCCAGCAGCCCTCAACTCGGGGCAGGGGAGACTGAAGCTTTCTTT. The chain is built from TRBV9 and TRBJ1-1, with a possible D match to TRBD1 (6 bases). Germline values: CDR1 SGDLS, CDR2 YYNGEE. The CDR3 contains 16 residues. Trimming removed 4 bases at V and 5 bases at J, with 21 bases between.